A selection of T cell receptor delta chains follows, all from one sample in a study of gamma-delta chains in newborns, infants, children. With CATT, TCRdb re-called clones from the reads. Of some 11,000 delta-chain clones listed, around 3% are singletons. The sequenced sample was blood. These receptors originate from a child who was a newborn, infant or young child, either healthy, febrile or measles-vaccinated (not recorded which). Each CDR3 is given with its conserved first and last residue. A D gene is named only where the DNA matches it firmly. For some rows the clone size is stated as once, few or many, or as a class when expanded; others skip it.

abundance | j_gene | v_gene | d_gene | CDR3aa | CDR3nt
NA | TRDJ1 | TRDV1 | NA | CALGSITRRHTDKLIF | TGTGCTCTTGGGAGCATAACACGACGTCACACCGATAAACTCATCTTT
few | TRDJ1 | TRDV3 | NA | CAFCLATGRWTDKLIF | TGTGCCTTTTGCCTCGCTACTGGGAGATGGACCGATAAACTCATCTTT
few | TRDJ1 | TRDV1 | TRDD3 | CALGELDRRRGLGDLCTDKLIF | TGTGCTCTTGGGGAACTAGATCGTCGTAGGGGACTGGGGGACCTGTGCACTGATAAACTCATCTTT
few | TRDJ1 | TRDV3 | TRDD3 | CAILPTRGGIQDKLIF | TGTGCCATACTTCCAACACGGGGTGGGATACAAGATAAACTCATCTTT
medium-sized | TRDJ1 | TRAV29/DV5 | TRDD3 | CAASTLGDTQRCDYTDKLIF | TGTGCAGCGTCCACGTTGGGGGATACGCAGCGGTGCGATTACACCGATAAACTCATCTTT
NA | TRDJ1 | TRDV3 | TRDD3 | CASKGLGSAGGLDVDTDKLIF | TGTGCCTCTAAGGGGTTAGGAAGTGCTGGGGGTCTCGATGTGGACACCGATAAACTCATCTTT
few | TRDJ1 | TRDV2 | TRDD3 | CACDSVSGDLYTDKLIF | TGTGCCTGTGACTCGGTTTCGGGGGATTTGTACACCGATAAACTCATCTTT
few | TRDJ1 | TRDV1 | TRDD3 | CALGVNCWGPRGRDKLIF | TGTGCTCTTGGGGTCAACTGCTGGGGGCCCCGAGGCCGCGATAAACTCATCTTT
NA | TRDJ1 | TRDV1 | TRDD3 | CALGEPRDWGQTAYTDKLIF | TGTGCTCTTGGGGAACCCCGGGACTGGGGGCAAACCGCATACACCGATAAACTCATCTTT
NA | TRDJ3 | TRDV2 | TRDD3 | CACDTAGGPHSSWDTRQMFF | TGTGCCTGTGACACGGCTGGGGGTCCCCACAGCTCCTGGGACACCCGACAGATGTTTTTC
few | TRDJ1 | TRDV1 | NA | CALGESRWVFFYTDKLIF | TGTGCTCTTGGGGAATCTAGGTGGGTCTTTTTCTACACCGATAAACTCATCTTT
medium-sized | TRDJ1 | TRDV1 | NA | CALGELITYWDKLIF | TGTGCTCTTGGGGAACTGATAACGTACTGGGACAAACTCATCTTT
NA | TRDJ1 | TRDV1 | TRDD3 | CALGEPHPRLGDLAVDKLIF | TGTGCTCTTGGGGAACCCCATCCGCGGTTGGGGGACCTTGCAGTGGATAAACTCATCTTT
NA | TRDJ1 | TRDV1 | TRDD2 | CALGSSYPRLGYTDKLIF | TGTGCTCTTGGGTCTTCCTACCCCCGTCTGGGGTACACCGATAAACTCATCTTT
NA | TRDJ2 | TRDV2 | TRDD3 | CACDDLGDSEALTAQLFF | TGTGCCTGTGACGACTTGGGGGATTCTGAAGCTTTGACAGCACAACTCTTCTTT
few | TRDJ1 | TRDV2 | NA | CACDTITPATDKLIF | TGTGCCTGTGACACGATAACCCCGGCCACCGATAAACTCATCTTT
few | TRDJ1 | TRDV1 | TRDD3 | CALLHWGKKLRSYTDKLIF | TGTGCTCTTTTGCACTGGGGGAAAAAACTGCGATCGTACACCGATAAACTCATCTTT
few | TRDJ1 | TRDV3 | NA | CALPSLLYTDKLIF | TGTGCCTTACCTTCCCTACTCTACACAGATAAACTCATCTTT
medium-sized | TRDJ1 | TRAV29/DV5 | TRDD3 | CAATRMVGDTPYTDKLIF | TGTGCAGCAACCCGAATGGTGGGGGATACACCGTACACCGATAAACTCATCTTT
few | TRDJ1 | TRDV1 | NA | CALGELSVASPRGWGWTDKLIF | TGTGCTCTTGGGGAGCTTTCGGTAGCTTCCCCAAGAGGGTGGGGGTGGACCGATAAACTCATCTTT
few | TRDJ1 | TRDV2 | NA | CACDTVLSGDLGSTDKLIF | TGTGCCTGTGACACCGTGCTAAGCGGTGATCTGGGTTCGACCGATAAACTCATCTTT
NA | TRDJ1 | TRDV3 | TRDD3 | CAFYWGSNTDKLIF | TGTGCCTTCTACTGGGGGTCAAACACCGATAAACTCATCTTT
few | TRDJ1 | TRDV1 | TRDD3 | CALGEVSYSKGLGDITDKLIF | TGTGCTCTTGGGGAGGTTTCCTACTCCAAAGGGCTGGGGGATATCACCGATAAACTCATCTTT
NA | TRDJ3 | TRDV2 | NA | CACDPTGTTWDTRQMFF | TGTGCCTGTGACCCGACGGGGACGACCTGGGACACCCGACAGATGTTTTTC
few | TRDJ1 | TRDV1 | TRDD3 | CALGRGDIGSTDKLIF | TGTGCTCTTGGGAGGGGGGATATAGGATCCACCGATAAACTAATCTTT
few | TRDJ1 | TRDV3 | NA | CASLPPRAGETKLIF | TGTGCCTCCCTTCCTCCCCGGGCTGGGGAAACCAAACTCATCTTT
few | TRDJ1 | TRDV2 | NA | CACDTEGKKGGIDKLIF | TGTGCCTGTGACACGGAGGGCAAAAAGGGGGGAATCGATAAACTCATCTTT
NA | TRDJ1 | TRDV1 | TRDD3 | CALGEESYWGIRGTDKLIF | TGTGCTCTTGGGGAAGAGTCGTACTGGGGGATACGCGGGACCGATAAACTCATCTTT
few | TRDJ3 | TRDV2 | NA | CACDTVSWDTRQMFF | TGTGCCTGTGACACTGTTTCCTGGGACACCCGACAGATGTTTTTC
NA | TRDJ1 | TRDV1 | NA | CALGSKPERGGRWSDKLIF | TGTGCTCTTGGCTCTAAACCCGAGCGCGGGGGGAGATGGTCTGATAAACTCATCTTT
NA | TRDJ1 | TRDV1 | TRDD3 | CALGERGSYAAHWGIHRHKLIF | TGTGCTCTTGGGGAAAGAGGTTCCTACGCGGCCCACTGGGGGATACACAGACATAAACTCATCTTT
few | TRDJ1 | TRDV1 | TRDD3 | CALGEGCYGGYGERLIF | TGTGCTCTTGGGGAAGGCTGCTACGGGGGATACGGGGAAAGACTCATCTTT
NA | TRDJ1 | TRDV3 | TRDD3 | CALRTSFTPSLGDPNTDKLIF | TGTGCCTTAAGAACTTCCTTTACACCTAGCCTGGGGGACCCTAACACCGATAAACTCATCTTT
few | TRDJ3 | TRDV2 | TRDD3 | CACDSTGESSWDTRQMFF | TGTGCCTGTGACAGTACTGGGGAAAGTTCCTGGGACACCCGACAGATGTTTTTC
few | TRDJ1 | TRDV2 | TRDD3 | CASEGMGDTHTDKLIF | TGTGCCTCAGAGGGAATGGGGGATACCCACACCGATAAACTCATCTTT
few | TRDJ1 | TRDV1 | TRDD3 | CALGELCARDTGLIF | TGTGCTCTTGGGGAACTTTGCGCGAGGGATACGGGCCTCATCTTT
few | TRDJ1 | TRDV1 | TRDD3 | CALGELNLHLLYWGTTDKLIF | TGTGCTCTTGGGGAACTGAACCTCCACCTACTTTACTGGGGGACCACCGATAAACTCATCTTT
NA | TRDJ1 | TRDV1 | TRDD3 | CALGVKTPNPPSSRTGGLSRPYTDKLIF | TGTGCTCTTGGGGTAAAAACACCCAATCCGCCTTCCTCCCGTACTGGGGGACTATCCCGACCATACACCGATAAACTCATCTTT
medium-sized | TRDJ1 | TRDV2 | TRDD3 | CACDAVTGGYEADKLIF | TGTGCCTGTGACGCGGTTACTGGGGGATACGAGGCCGATAAACTCATCTTT
few | TRDJ1 | TRDV2 | TRDD3 | CACETLGDSSDKLIF | TGTGCCTGTGAAACACTGGGGGATAGCAGCGACAAACTCATCTTT
few | TRDJ3 | TRDV2 | NA | CACDTAEGGSWDTRQMFF | TGTGCCTGTGACACGGCGGAGGGAGGCTCCTGGGACACCCGACAGATGTTTTTC
few | TRDJ1 | TRDV2 | TRDD3 | CACDLLGGGADKLIF | TGTGCCTGTGACCTACTGGGGGGTGGAGCCGATAAACTCATCTTT
few | TRDJ1 | TRDV1 | TRDD3 | CALGGKGSYPGGYLAKLIF | TGTGCTCTTGGGGGCAAAGGGTCCTACCCTGGGGGATATTTGGCTAAACTCATCTTT
NA | TRDJ1 | TRDV1 | TRDD3 | CALGELTFTGGPTITDKLIF | TGTGCTCTTGGGGAACTTACCTTCACTGGGGGGCCGACAATCACCGATAAACTCATCTTT
medium-sized | TRDJ3 | TRDV2 | TRDD3 | CACDTVQGDFSWDTRQMFF | TGTGCCTGTGACACCGTTCAGGGGGATTTCTCCTGGGACACCCGACAGATGTTTTTC
NA | TRDJ1 | TRDV1 | TRDD3 | CALGTHFPRLLGGKLIF | TGTGCTCTTGGTACTCACTTCCCACGCCTGCTGGGGGGTAAACTCATCTTT
few | TRDJ1 | TRDV1 | TRDD3 | CALGEAFFSQPILGDSTDKLIF | TGTGCTCTTGGGGAAGCTTTTTTTAGCCAGCCAATACTGGGGGACTCTACCGATAAACTCATCTTT
few | TRDJ1 | TRDV1 | NA | CALGELLPTVAILDDKLIF | TGTGCTCTTGGGGAACTTCTACCGACCGTTGCGATATTAGACGATAAACTCATCTTT
NA | TRDJ1 | TRDV1 | TRDD3 | CALGICEWGYAPTDKLIF | TGTGCTCTTGGGATCTGCGAGTGGGGATACGCCCCCACCGATAAACTCATCTTT
NA | TRDJ1 | TRDV2 | TRDD3 | CACQPLTGGYATDKLIF | TGTGCCTGCCAGCCTCTTACTGGGGGATATGCCACCGATAAACTCATCTTT